This record looks at one TCR beta chain sequence and its context. The ends lost 3 bases at V and 6 bases at J; junction bases unmatched: 3. The CDR3 spans 14 residues. These data are taken from a study of patients and donors after allogeneic stem cell transplantation. TCRdb re-analysed the RT-PCR reads in MiXCR, keeping a single row per CDR3 protein. The sample consists of 40,000 to 45,000 distinct CDR3 sequences, over 25% of them appearing once. Sequencing input: blood, either unsorted or a sorted T cell fraction (not recorded which). The clonotype comes from a human donor who was either an allogeneic HSCT recipient or a stem cell or donor lymphocyte infusion donor (not recorded which). It is not recorded whose cells these are; they may come from a transplant donor. This chain connects TRBV12-3 or TRBV12-4 to TRBJ2-2, with 8 bases fitting TRBD2. As DNA, the CDR3 is TGTGCCAGCAGTTTGCTAGCGGGTCCCGGGGAGCTGTTTTTT. This translates into CASSLLAGPGELFF.